Described below is a single TCR beta chain sequence and its context. Its recognized antigen is unknown. No qualities accompany the bases; no much larger clone lies one base away. This entry is derived from a study of vaccination effects on CD4 cells after COVID-19 (dated by TCRdb to the early 2020s). At the level of the whole study: Across the study, the median time from the second dose to post-vaccine sampling was 72 days (range 14 to 241). In both COVID-19 convalescent patients and infection-naive vaccine recipients, the study compared SARS-CoV-2 spike-specific CD4+ TCR repertoires from before mRNA vaccination with those from after it. Cultures from other donors in the study were sequenced using the Oncomine TCR Beta short-read assay on an Illumina iSeq 100. The full study included fewer than eleven COVID-19 convalescent patients and a few SARS-CoV-2-naive healthy vaccine recipients.

In the ViraFEST assay, PBMC were stimulated with viral peptide pools, and antigen-specific CD4+ T cell clonotypes were then identified by expansion using TCR sequencing. After around ten days of culture, CD4+ T cells were isolated with the EasySep CD4+ T cell isolation kit. Participants received two doses of either the BNT162b2 or the mRNA-1273 mRNA SARS-CoV-2 vaccine. Healthy vaccine recipients had no prior SARS-CoV-2 infection, confirmed by negative nucleocapsid antibodies before and after vaccination. Each well held roughly 2 million PBMC cultured in IMDM containing around 5% human AB serum, 9 to 10 IU/ml IL-2 and gentamicin, along with approximately 10 ug/ml peptides. On days 3 and 7, half of the culture medium was replaced with fresh IL-2-containing medium. Unless otherwise noted, each peptide stimulation condition was cultured in triplicate wells. Using Ficoll-Paque Plus gradient centrifugation, PBMC were separated from whole blood and then either used fresh or cryopreserved at -140C. Overlapping peptide pools spanned the spike proteins of SARS-CoV-2 and the common cold coronaviruses HCoV-NL63, HCoV-OC43 and HCoV-229E. The QIAamp micro DNA kit was used to extract genomic DNA from the cultured CD4+ T cells.

Overall study outcomes, separate from this receptor: Limitations of the study were the small number of convalescent patients and the absence of early post-infection timepoints. Clones induced by infection and clones induced by vaccination both contracted markedly at late timepoints after vaccination, which fits with T cell responses waning over time. In healthy vaccine recipients, vaccine-induced clones were almost all SARS-CoV-2 mono-reactive, with only 1 of 255 being cross-reactive with common cold coronaviruses.

Via the germline V gene, CDR1 is SGHNT and CDR2 YENEEA. For this chain, trimming is 5 bases at the V end and 6 bases at the J end, and the number of junction bases without a gene match is 4. The CDR3 sequence holds 13 residues, the cysteine and phenylalanine included. Only CDR3 DNA remains: 39 bases, in frame from the first base. The library was built by means of the immunoSEQ multiplex PCR assay. DNA from the CD4+ T cells that had been cultured and isolated underwent TCR beta CDR3 sequencing. In the source study's methods: The analysis removed non-productive TCR sequences, trimmed reads to the CDR3 region, and retained only CDR3s that were 7 or more amino acids long. Antigen-specific clonotypes were identified using the MANAFEST web app by comparison of expansion in peptide wells against reference cultures. For clones to be considered positive, expansion at FDR<0.05 versus reference and all other wells, an odds ratio above 5, and a frequency above 0.1% in two replicate wells were required. A clonotype was defined as cross-reactive if the clonotype was significantly expanded both in SARS-CoV-2 spike wells and in at least one common cold coronavirus spike condition. Using the stringdist R package, CDR3 similarity was measured by Levenshtein distance, and unrooted trees were constructed with ape in R 3.6.1. TCRdb stores this immuneACCESS table with in-frame sequences only. Part of the clones is absent; in the studies checked, under half of the shortfall reflects unresolved V genes, and no reason is known for the rest. That table gives V, J and clone size, and the DNA gave D and trimming. Here the sample has some 25,000 clones; under 80% occur a single time. The top ten constitute 23% of the sample.

The V and J genes are TRBV11-3 and TRBJ2-1; 7 bases in the junction line up with TRBD2. This clonotype originated in a human donor who received a COVID-19 vaccine. The material was CD4+ T cells from PBMCs cultured with HCoV-NL63 spike peptides, obtained after COVID-19 vaccination. The sample's cell subset or site, from its label and the paper: HCoV-NL63 spike overlapping peptide pool stimulation. The CDR3 reads CASSTGLINEQFF. Here is the DNA: TGTGCCAGCAGCACGGGACTAATCAATGAGCAGTTCTTC. With all but the CDR3 taken from the reference TRBV11-3 and TRBJ2-1 genes, the full variable domain is: EAGVVQSPRYKIIEKKQPVAFWCNPISGHNTLYWYLQNLGQGPELLIRYENEEAVDDSQLPKDRFSAERLKGVDSTLKIQPAELGDSAVYLCASSTGLINEQFFGPGTRLTVL.